A selection of T cell receptor beta chains follows, all from one sample in a study of human T cells and chemical hapten exposure. TCRdb analysed the RACE reads with MiXCR anew, one entry per CDR3 protein. The profile shows 300,000 to 400,000 distinct CDR3 sequences, around 7% of them singletons. The sample here was whole blood, taken in connection with sensitization to the hapten diphenylcyclopropenone (DPC). The receptors were sampled from a woman aged 18-35 years with alopecia areata. Some clones in this sample may be carry-over from other donors' samples. The conserved cysteine and the conserved F or W are not part of the CDR3 here. Some rows have no size entry. The others give once, few or many, or a class for an expanded clone.

size,length,V,J,CDR3
-,9,TRBV20-1,TRBJ1-2,SASEGYGYT
few,12,TRBV10-3,TRBJ2-3,AISESVATDTQY
-,10,TRBV29-1,TRBJ1-2,SVRKSNYGYT
many,13,TRBV9,TRBJ2-7,ASSVEGTNSYEQY
many,11,TRBV7-2,TRBJ2-4,ASSPYEWGVQY
-,9,TRBV3-1,TRBJ1-1,ASSQVEEAF
few,12,TRBV6-1,TRBJ1-4,ASSEGGGQGKLF
-,13,TRBV12-5,TRBJ2-1,ASGLSRTGGYEQF
-,13,TRBV7-2,TRBJ1-5,ASSLYGGNNQPQH
many,9,TRBV28,TRBJ1-3,ATDMRDTIY
few,12,TRBV6-2/TRBV6-3,TRBJ1-4,ATERTAGGRKLF
many,13,TRBV7-7,TRBJ2-5,ASSPTQRGQETQY
many,16,TRBV4-3,TRBJ2-7,ASSQEIVGGTGSYEQY
many,13,TRBV19,TRBJ2-1,ASSIQGGEYNEQF
-,14,TRBV7-2,TRBJ2-6,ASSLADFSGANVLT
-,12,TRBV27,TRBJ2-3,ASRPVITTDTQY
many,13,TRBV7-9,TRBJ1-1,ASSLAASIYTEAF
few,14,TRBV12-3/TRBV12-4,TRBJ1-5,ASSSRGQGANQPQH
many,11,TRBV27,TRBJ1-1,ASSLVPNTEAF
many,10,TRBV12-3/TRBV12-4,TRBJ2-3,ASREQSDTQY
-,14,TRBV20-1,TRBJ1-6,SAPNGGSSYNSPLH
-,13,TRBV6-5,TRBJ1-2,ASSYSQQYNYGYT